These 10 T cell receptor beta chains share one sample of origin, sequenced in a study of CD8+ T cells in alopecia areata. Treatment noted: oral pan-JAK inhibitor, 5-10 mg twice daily. Sequencing used cDNA as its template, made by extracting RNA and reverse transcribing it. Generated by immunoSEQ multiplex PCR, the TCRdb table keeps only in-frame clones and is missing some. The data show over 90,000 clones, 70% to 90% seen once. Specimen: CD8+ T cells sorted from blood, collected at approximately week 30, from a patient treated with tofacitinib. These receptors were obtained from a human donor with alopecia areata.

The gene calls are TRBV7-6 and TRBJ2-7; no firm D call. CDR1 and CDR2 (germline): SGHVS, FNYEAQ. This CDR3 has 13 amino acids. V gave up 4 bases and J gave up 1 base, with 8 bases separating them. CDR3 sequence reads: CASSSGSSYEQYF. In nucleotides, the CDR3 is TGTGCCAGCAGCTCGGGCTCATCCTACGAGCAGTACTTC. Supplemented by reference TRBV7-6 and TRBJ2-7, the full variable domain reads GAGVSQSPRYKVTKRGQDVALRCDPISGHVSLYWYRQALGQGPEFLTYFNYEAQQDKSGLPNDRFSAERPEGSISTLTIQRTEQRDSAMYRCASSSGSSYEQYFGPGTRLTVT.

A note on this clone: The same CDR3 can be traced to other DNA sequences in this sample. This chain's CDR3 is CASSLGGEKLFF. CDR3 nucleotide sequence: TGTGCCAGCAGTCTGGGGGGTGAAAAACTGTTTTTT. The gene calls are TRBV27 and TRBJ1-4; a weak D match, TRBD1 (5 bases). The CDR3 is 12 residues long. The ends were cut back, 5 bases at V and 7 bases at J, with 8 bases in the middle. The V gene's germline CDR1 is MNHEY and CDR2 SMNVEV (reference sequence).

The rearrangement joins TRBV29-1 to TRBJ2-7; no clear D gene. Between the trimmed V and J ends, which lost 1 base and 0 bases, there was a span of 7 bases. CDR1 is SQVTM and CDR2 is ANQGSEA in the germline V gene. The CDR3 consists of 13 residues. DNA for the CDR3: TGCAGCGTTGAAGGACCGAGCTCCTACGAGCAGTACTTC. This sequence encodes CSVEGPSSYEQYF.

This chain joins TRBV7-7 and TRBJ2-1; no clear D. The germline CDR1 and CDR2 sequences are SSHAT and FNYEAQ (reference sequence). Trimming pared 1 base from V and 7 bases from J, leaving 8 bases between. This CDR3 has 13 amino acids. CDR3 sequence (DNA): TGTGCCAGCAGCTTAGAGAAGGGAAATGAGCAGTTCTTC. Amino acids: CASSLEKGNEQFF.

This chain uses TRBV27 with TRBJ2-7, with TRBD2 matching over 10 bases. This CDR3 contains 17 residues. Germline loops: CDR1 MNHEY, CDR2 SMNVEV (reference sequence). The ends lost 5 bases at V and 0 bases at J; junction bases unmatched: 10. CDR3 loop: CASSLTGLAESSYEQYF. CDR3 nucleotide sequence: TGTGCCAGCAGTCTAACAGGACTAGCGGAGAGCTCCTACGAGCAGTACTTC.

The chain employs TRBV9 and TRBJ2-2; the D is unclear. The V end lost 0 bases, the J end lost 4 bases, and 4 bases lay between the germline ends. The CDR3 is 13 residues long. CDR1 SGDLS and CDR2 YYNGEE come from the germline V gene. This CDR3 reads CASSVEITGELFF. CDR3 sequence (DNA): TGTGCCAGCAGCGTAGAGATCACCGGGGAGCTGTTTTTT.

The chain links TRBV5-5 to TRBJ2-1; D is possibly TRBD1 or TRBD2 (6 bases each). V gave up 1 base and J gave up 7 bases, with 9 bases separating them. The germline V gene encodes CDR1 SGHKS and CDR2 YYEKEE (reference sequence). The CDR3 loop spans 13 amino acids. The CDR3 DNA follows: TGTGCCAGCAGCTTGAGAGGGGGGAATGAGCAGTTCTTC. This gives the protein CASSLRGGNEQFF.

The chain has TRBV19 and TRBJ1-2; D is undetermined. The germline V and J ends were trimmed by 6 bases and 4 bases, with 9 bases remaining between them. CDR1 is LNHDA and CDR2 is SQIVND in the germline V gene (reference sequence). This CDR3 has 12 amino acids. CDR3 loop: CASRSGSYGYTF. The CDR3 DNA sequence: TGTGCCAGTAGATCCGGGAGCTATGGCTACACCTTC. Full variable domain (missing parts from reference TRBV19 and TRBJ1-2): DGGITQSPKYLFRKEGQNVTLSCEQNLNHDAMYWYRQDPGQGLRLIYYSQIVNDFQKGDIAEGYSVSREKKESFPLTVTSAQKNPTAFYLCASRSGSYGYTFGSGTRLTVV.

This clone has more than one count but fewer than ten. The chain carries TRBV29-1 and TRBJ2-2, with D perhaps matching TRBD1 (6 bases). The V end was cut by 0 bases, the J end by 12 bases, with 11 bases between. This CDR3 comprises 12 residues. CDR1 and CDR2 (germline): SQVTM, ANQGSEA. CDR3 sequence: CSVEEGAGKLFF. In DNA, the CDR3 is TGCAGCGTTGAAGAGGGGGCTGGGAAGCTGTTTTTT.

This sequence joins TRBV4-1 and TRBJ2-3; D not resolved. Germline V gene lookup returns CDR1 MGHRA and CDR2 YSYEKL. CDR3 length: 13 residues. The V gene lost 0 bases and the J gene lost 3 bases, with 4 bases spanning the gap. CDR3 amino acids: CASSQDWTDTQYF. The CDR3 region has the DNA TGCGCCAGCAGCCAAGATTGGACAGATACGCAGTATTTT.